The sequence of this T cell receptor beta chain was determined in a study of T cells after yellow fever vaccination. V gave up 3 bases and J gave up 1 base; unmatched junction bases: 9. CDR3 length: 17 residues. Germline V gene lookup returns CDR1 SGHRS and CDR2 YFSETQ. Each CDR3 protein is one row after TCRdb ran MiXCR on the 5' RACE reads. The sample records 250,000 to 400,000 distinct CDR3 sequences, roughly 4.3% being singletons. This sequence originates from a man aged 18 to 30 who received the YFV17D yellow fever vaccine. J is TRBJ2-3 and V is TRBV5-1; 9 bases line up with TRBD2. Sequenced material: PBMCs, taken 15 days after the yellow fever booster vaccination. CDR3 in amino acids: CASSSSSGESGTDTQYF. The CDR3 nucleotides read TGCGCCAGCAGCTCTTCTAGCGGGGAAAGTGGCACAGATACGCAGTATTTT.